The rows below give T cell receptor beta chains drawn from one sample of a study of CXCR3-negative and CXCR3-positive naive CD8 T cells. TCRdb re-called the 5' RACE reads and gives one entry per CDR3 protein, without DNA. The listing records about 84,000 distinct CDR3 sequences. The sequenced sample consisted of naive CXCR3+ CD8+ T cells from blood. The receptors were sampled from a human donor in good health. Some clones in this sample may be carry-over from other donors' samples. The CDR3 runs from the conserved cysteine through the conserved F or W. Fields, in order: clone size, V gene, J gene, CDR3 protein. The listing skips clone size in some rows; elsewhere it reads once, few, many or a size class.

.	TRBV15	TRBJ2-1	CATSRLGHNEQFF
medium-sized	TRBV14	TRBJ2-7	CASSLSDYEQYF
.	TRBV20-1	TRBJ2-3	CSARDTSGTVDTQYF
.	TRBV10-3	TRBJ2-1	CAISEGIMYEQFF
.	TRBV6-5	TRBJ2-5	CASSLGQTAETQYF
.	TRBV27	TRBJ2-7	CASSEQGSYEQYF
.	TRBV3-1	TRBJ2-5	CASSQGIGQYF
.	TRBV20-1	TRBJ2-5	CSAESLRSQETQYF
medium-sized	TRBV12-2	TRBJ1-1	CASRFWLGAFF
.	TRBV28	TRBJ2-7	CASRLRDWAPYEQYF
.	TRBV12-3/TRBV12-4	TRBJ1-4	CASRPTGLEEKLFF
.	TRBV12-3/TRBV12-4	TRBJ1-5	CASSSRQFNQPQHF
.	TRBV5-1	TRBJ2-3	CASSARARFTDTQYF
.	TRBV12-3/TRBV12-4	TRBJ1-6	CASSVGTASSPLHF
.	TRBV4-3	TRBJ2-1	CASSQGGSGGAAYNEQFF
.	TRBV20-1	TRBJ2-7	CSATPRDNIYEQYF
.	TRBV5-1	TRBJ2-1	CASSLGTDYNEQFF
.	TRBV4-2	TRBJ2-2	CASSQELGENTGELFF
.	TRBV20-1	TRBJ2-3	CSAKGTGIKVTTDTQYF
.	TRBV11-2	TRBJ2-5	CASSLYYQETQYF
.	TRBV6-1	TRBJ1-5	CASSEAVGANQPQHF
.	TRBV7-9	TRBJ2-3	CASSLGPPWGDTQYF
.	TRBV29-1	TRBJ2-7	CSVGTGGLSSYEQYF
.	TRBV5-1	TRBJ2-5	CASSLREETQYF
.	TRBV20-1	TRBJ2-2	CSARARTTDAGELFF
.	TRBV12-3/TRBV12-4	TRBJ2-5	CASSPSKAGGLQETQYF
.	TRBV7-2	TRBJ2-1	CASSLTSGTLVYEQFF
.	TRBV29-1	TRBJ1-1	CSVDRGLNTEAFF
.	TRBV7-6	TRBJ2-3	CASSPTGGEGADTQYF
.	TRBV20-1	TRBJ2-4	CSATGTSGSLPHF
.	TRBV28	TRBJ1-2	CASSFQGANYGYTF
.	TRBV20-1	TRBJ2-7	CSARQTEYEQYF
.	TRBV10-3	TRBJ1-2	CAISLQEPLHYGYTF
.	TRBV4-2	TRBJ1-4	CASSQEGGQGGEKLFF
.	TRBV28	TRBJ2-7	CASSLWGQSYEQYF
.	TRBV9	TRBJ2-5	CASSAPNQETQYF
.	TRBV9	TRBJ2-7	CASSVGLVSSYEQYF
.	TRBV7-6	TRBJ2-1	CASSRLAGESYNEQFF
.	TRBV5-6	TRBJ1-1	CASTLPGQGEMNTEAFF
.	TRBV7-6	TRBJ2-1	CASTMRTGGNEQFF
.	TRBV7-8	TRBJ2-1	CASSLYGGLDEQFF
.	TRBV5-5	TRBJ2-7	CASSLWGVREQYF
.	TRBV5-1	TRBJ2-3	CASTRGTGPPDTQYF
.	TRBV14	TRBJ2-1	CASSVSIYNEQFF
.	TRBV4-1	TRBJ1-2	CASSLATGYGYTF
.	TRBV7-9	TRBJ2-7	CASSAGGPYEQYF
.	TRBV11-2	TRBJ2-7	CASSIKDYSYEQYF
.	TRBV4-1	TRBJ1-5	CASSHGTAGSNQPQHF
.	TRBV29-1	TRBJ1-4	CSVADPPGSTTNEKLFF
.	TRBV15	TRBJ2-7	CATRDGATYEQYF